This T cell receptor (beta chain) was documented in a study of response to subunit inactivated influenza vaccine. The CDR3 extends over 13 amino acids. Germline-derived CDR1 and CDR2 are MNHEY and SVGEGT. The germline V and J ends were trimmed by 5 bases and 7 bases, with 15 bases remaining between them. TCRdb itself ran the RT-PCR reads through MiXCR, one entry per CDR3 protein. The repertoire includes about 620,000 distinct CDR3 sequences, around 11% of them detected once, and roughly 11% sits in the top ten. This sample also belongs to another study, concerning T cells expressing NK-cell markers. That study reports: In generating TCR beta cDNA, 5'RACE template switching with UMIs was used. CD3+CD56+NKG2C+, CD3+CD56+NKG2C- and CD3+CD56-NKG2C+ T cells, once sorted, supplied the TCR beta repertoires. Restriction of the sorted population to alpha-beta TCR T cells was achieved in several experiments with an anti-gamma-delta TCR antibody. Several of the donors also had these clonotypes leading their CD3+CD56-NKG2C+ fraction. What remained unclear was the HCMV specificity of expanded NKG2C+ T cell clones.

The chain employs TRBV6-2 or TRBV6-3 and TRBJ2-7; D may match TRBD1 or TRBD2 (6 bases each). Sequenced material: PBMCs from blood, taken on the day of vaccination. The TCR originated in a man aged 45-65 years who received an inactivated influenza vaccine. CDR3 residues: CASSPGARVEQYF. CDR3 in DNA: TGTGCCAGCAGTCCGGGGGCCAGGGTTGAGCAGTACTTC.